This TCR beta chain was obtained from a study of cytomegalovirus exposure and HLA in healthy donors. Concerning this clone: What it binds is unknown.

Overall study findings and caveats: Within an earlier analysis, most TCR beta V segments proved productive either about 87% or about 30% of the time.

Use of 60 Vbeta and 13 Jbeta primers characterized the PCR. The repertoire was sequenced with immunoSEQ multiplex PCR; TCRdb's copy has only in-frame clones and lacks some. There are around 130,000 clones in the sample; 83% occur only once, and 1% to 1.5% lies in the top ten. This sequence originates from a girl aged 2 to 10 in good health and CMV-seronegative. The sample was PBMCs.

The CDR3 sequence is CASSENGHVAYEQYF. The CDR3 DNA follows: TGCGCCAGCAGTGAAAACGGACACGTCGCCTACGAGCAGTACTTC. The rearrangement uses TRBV10-2 and TRBJ2-7, with a tentative D call TRBD1 (5 bases). Trimming took off 3 bases at V and 2 bases at J, with 14 bases between the two ends. Germline CDR1 WSHSY, CDR2 SAAADI. The CDR3 is 15 amino acids.